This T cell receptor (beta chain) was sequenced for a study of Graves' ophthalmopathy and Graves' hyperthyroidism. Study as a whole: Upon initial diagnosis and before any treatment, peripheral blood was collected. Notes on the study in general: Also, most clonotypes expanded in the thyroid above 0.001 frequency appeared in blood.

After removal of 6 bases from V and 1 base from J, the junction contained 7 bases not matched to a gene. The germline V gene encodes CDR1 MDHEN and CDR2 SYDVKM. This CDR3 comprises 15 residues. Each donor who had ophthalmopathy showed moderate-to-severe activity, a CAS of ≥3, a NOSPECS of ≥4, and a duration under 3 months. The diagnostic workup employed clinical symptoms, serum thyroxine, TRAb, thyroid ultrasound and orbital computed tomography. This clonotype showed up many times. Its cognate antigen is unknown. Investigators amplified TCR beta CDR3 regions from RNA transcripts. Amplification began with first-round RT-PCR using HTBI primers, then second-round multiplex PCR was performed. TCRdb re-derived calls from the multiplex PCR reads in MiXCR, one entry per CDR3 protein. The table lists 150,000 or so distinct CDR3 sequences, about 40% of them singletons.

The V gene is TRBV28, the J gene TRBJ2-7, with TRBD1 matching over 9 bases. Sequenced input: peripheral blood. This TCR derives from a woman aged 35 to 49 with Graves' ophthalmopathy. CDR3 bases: TGTGCCAGCAGAACATCGGGACAGGGATCCTACGAGCAGTACTTC. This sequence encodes CASRTSGQGSYEQYF. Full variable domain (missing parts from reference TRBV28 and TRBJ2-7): DVKVTQSSRYLVKRTGEKVFLECVQDMDHENMFWYRQDPGLGLRLIYFSYDVKMKEKGDIPEGYSVSREKKERFSLILESASTNQTSMYLCASRTSGQGSYEQYFGPGTRLTVT.